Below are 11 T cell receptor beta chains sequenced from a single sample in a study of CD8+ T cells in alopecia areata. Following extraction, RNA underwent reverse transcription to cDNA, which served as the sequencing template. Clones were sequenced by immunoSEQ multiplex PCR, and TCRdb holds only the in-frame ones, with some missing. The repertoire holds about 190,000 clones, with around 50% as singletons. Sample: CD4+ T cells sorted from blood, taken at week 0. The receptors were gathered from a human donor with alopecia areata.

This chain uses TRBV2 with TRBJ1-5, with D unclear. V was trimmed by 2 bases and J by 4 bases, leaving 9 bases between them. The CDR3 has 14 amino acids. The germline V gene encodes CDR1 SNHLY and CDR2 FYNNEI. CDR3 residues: CASSEHQRNQPQHF. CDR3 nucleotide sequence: TGTGCCAGCAGTGAACATCAGAGGAATCAGCCCCAGCATTTT.

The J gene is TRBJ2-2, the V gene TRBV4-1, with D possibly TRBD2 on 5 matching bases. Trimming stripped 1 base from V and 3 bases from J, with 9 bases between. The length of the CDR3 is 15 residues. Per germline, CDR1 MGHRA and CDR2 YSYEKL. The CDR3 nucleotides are TGCGCCAGCAGCCAAGTACTACTAGACACCGGGGAGCTGTTTTTT. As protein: CASSQVLLDTGELFF.

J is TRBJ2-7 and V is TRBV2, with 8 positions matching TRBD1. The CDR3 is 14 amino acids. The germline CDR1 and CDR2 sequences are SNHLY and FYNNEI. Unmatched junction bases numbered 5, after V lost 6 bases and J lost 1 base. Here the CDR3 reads CASRGGQESYEQYF. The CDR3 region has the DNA TGTGCCAGCAGGGGGGGACAGGAGTCCTACGAGCAGTACTTC.

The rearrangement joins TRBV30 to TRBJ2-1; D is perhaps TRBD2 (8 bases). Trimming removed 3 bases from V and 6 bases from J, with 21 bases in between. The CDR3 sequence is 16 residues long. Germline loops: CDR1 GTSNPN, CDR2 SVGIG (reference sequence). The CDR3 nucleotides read TGTGCCTGGAGACCACTGGGACTAGGGGACAGCAATGAGCAGTTCTTC. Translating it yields CAWRPLGLGDSNEQFF. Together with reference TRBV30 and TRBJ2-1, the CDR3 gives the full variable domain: SQTIHQWPATLVQPVGSPLSLECTVEGTSNPNLYWYRQAAGRGLQLLFYSVGIGQISSEVPQNLSASRPQDRQFILSSKKLLLSDSGFYLCAWRPLGLGDSNEQFFGPGTRLTVL.

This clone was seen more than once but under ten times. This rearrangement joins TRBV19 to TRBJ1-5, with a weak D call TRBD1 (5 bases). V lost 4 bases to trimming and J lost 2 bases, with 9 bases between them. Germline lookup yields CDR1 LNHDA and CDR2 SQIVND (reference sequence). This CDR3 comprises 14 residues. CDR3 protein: CASSKGEGNQPQHF. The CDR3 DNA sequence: TGTGCCAGTAGTAAAGGGGAAGGCAATCAGCCCCAGCATTTT.

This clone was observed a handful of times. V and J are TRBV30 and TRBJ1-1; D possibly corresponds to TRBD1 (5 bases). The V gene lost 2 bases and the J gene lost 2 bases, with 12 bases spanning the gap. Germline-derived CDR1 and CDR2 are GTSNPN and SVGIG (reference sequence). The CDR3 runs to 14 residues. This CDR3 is CAWSYARANTEAFF. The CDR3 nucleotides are TGTGCCTGGAGTTACGCCAGGGCAAACACTGAAGCTTTCTTT. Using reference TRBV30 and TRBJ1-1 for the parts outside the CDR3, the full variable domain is SQTIHQWPATLVQPVGSPLSLECTVEGTSNPNLYWYRQAAGRGLQLLFYSVGIGQISSEVPQNLSASRPQDRQFILSSKKLLLSDSGFYLCAWSYARANTEAFFGQGTRLTVV.

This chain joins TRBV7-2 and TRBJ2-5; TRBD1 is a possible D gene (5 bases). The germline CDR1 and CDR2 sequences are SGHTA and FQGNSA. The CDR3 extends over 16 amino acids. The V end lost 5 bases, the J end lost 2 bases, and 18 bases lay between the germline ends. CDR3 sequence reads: CASSQDQGGTQETQYF. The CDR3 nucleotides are TGTGCCAGCAGCCAAGATCAGGGCGGAACACAAGAGACCCAGTACTTC.

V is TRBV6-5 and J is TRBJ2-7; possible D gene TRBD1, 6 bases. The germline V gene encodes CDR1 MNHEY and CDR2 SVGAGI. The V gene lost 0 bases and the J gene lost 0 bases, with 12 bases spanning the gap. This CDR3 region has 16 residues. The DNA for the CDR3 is TGTGCCAGCAGTTACTCGATGTCAGGGGTCTCCTACGAGCAGTACTTC. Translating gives CASSYSMSGVSYEQYF.

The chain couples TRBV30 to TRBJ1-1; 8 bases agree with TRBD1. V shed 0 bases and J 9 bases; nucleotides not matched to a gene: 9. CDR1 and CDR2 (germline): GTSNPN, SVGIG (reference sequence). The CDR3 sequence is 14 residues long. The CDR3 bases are TGTGCCTGGAGTGTACGGGGGGGACAGGTCAAAGCTTTCTTT. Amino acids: CAWSVRGGQVKAFF.

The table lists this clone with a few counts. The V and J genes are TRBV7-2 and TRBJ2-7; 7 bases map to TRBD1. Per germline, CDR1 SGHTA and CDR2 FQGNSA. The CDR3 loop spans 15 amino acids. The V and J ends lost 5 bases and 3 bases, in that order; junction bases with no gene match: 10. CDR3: CASSARQGISYEQYF. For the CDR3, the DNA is TGTGCCAGCAGCGCACGACAGGGAATAAGCTACGAGCAGTACTTC.

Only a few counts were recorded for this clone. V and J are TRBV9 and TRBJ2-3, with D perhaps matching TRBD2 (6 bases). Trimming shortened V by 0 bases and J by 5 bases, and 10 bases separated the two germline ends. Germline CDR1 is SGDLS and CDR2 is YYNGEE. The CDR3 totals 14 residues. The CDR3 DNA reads TGTGCCAGCAGCGTAGTGGTTAGCGGAGATACGCAGTATTTT. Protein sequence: CASSVVVSGDTQYF.